This T cell receptor beta chain is drawn from a study of blood T cell repertoires in COVID-19. With 4 bases clipped from V and 12 bases from J, the junction kept 11 bases outside the gene matches. From germline, CDR1 is SGHNT and CDR2 YENEEA. The length of the CDR3 is 14 residues. Assay used: immunoSEQ multiplex PCR; TCRdb lists only in-frame clones, some missing. The table has 120,000 to 150,000 clones, 88% seen once. The TCR was taken from a human donor in a cohort sampled during active COVID-19. V gene TRBV11-3 combines with J gene TRBJ2-1, with TRBD1 identical over 8 bases. Sequencing was done on a sample of peripheral blood. In DNA, the CDR3 is TGTGCCAGCAGCTCCTCGACAGGGGCTTATGGGCAGTTCTTC. Translating it yields CASSSSTGAYGQFF.